A single sample is the source of the 20 T cell receptor beta chains below, sequenced in a study of early stage breast cancer tumors. Sequencing was performed with immunoSEQ multiplex PCR; in TCRdb, only in-frame clones are kept and a portion is missing. The top ten clones hold about 1.4% of a sample with roughly 48,000 clones, about 80% of them seen once. Sequenced input: blood. The receptors originated from a person aged 45-65 years with breast cancer.

This chain uses TRBV7-2 with TRBJ2-1; tentative D call: TRBD2 (5 bases). Germline V lookup: CDR1 SGHTA, CDR2 FQGNSA. The CDR3 consists of 12 residues. The V and J ends lost 1 base and 13 bases respectively, with 11 bases between them. The CDR3 coding sequence is TGTGCCAGCAGCTTAGACCGGACTCACCAGTTCTTC. This gives the protein CASSLDRTHQFF.

The chain uses TRBV5-1 and TRBJ2-3; D remains ambiguous. The CDR3 is 15 amino acids. The germline V and J ends were trimmed by 0 bases and 0 bases, with 8 bases remaining between them. CDR1 is SGHRS and CDR2 is YFSETQ in the germline V gene. The CDR3 loop is CASSLDVGSTDTQYF. In DNA, the CDR3 is TGCGCCAGCAGCTTGGATGTCGGGAGCACAGATACGCAGTATTTT.

This sequence joins TRBV7-2 and TRBJ2-2; either TRBD1 or TRBD2 may supply D (5 bases each). Germline values: CDR1 SGHTA, CDR2 FQGNSA. The CDR3 runs to 17 residues. Trimming pared 3 bases from V and 0 bases from J, leaving 14 bases between. In nucleotides, the CDR3 is TGTGCCAGCAGCTTCCGGGGACGGATTCCGAACACCGGGGAGCTGTTTTTT. Translating it yields CASSFRGRIPNTGELFF.

The rearrangement uses TRBV12-5 and TRBJ2-6, with D unclear. V lost 5 bases to trimming and J lost 0 bases, with 14 bases between them. CDR3 length: 17 amino acids. The germline CDR1 and CDR2 sequences are LGHNT and FRNRAP. CDR3 protein: CASGPPESTSGANVLTF. The CDR3 DNA reads TGTGCTAGTGGTCCCCCAGAGAGCACCTCTGGGGCCAACGTCCTGACTTTC. Looking up the rest from reference TRBV12-5 and TRBJ2-6 gives the full variable domain: DARVTQTPRHKVTEMGQEVTMRCQPILGHNTVFWYRQTMMQGLELLAYFRNRAPLDDSGMPKDRFSAEMPDATLATLKIQPSEPRDSAVYFCASGPPESTSGANVLTFGAGSRLTVL.

This sequence joins TRBV7-9 and TRBJ2-2; D possibly corresponds to TRBD2 (5 bases). This CDR3 spans 14 amino acids. Germline CDR1 reads SEHNR; CDR2 reads FQNEAQ (reference sequence). The V end lost 1 base, the J end lost 12 bases, and 15 bases lay between the germline ends. In DNA, the CDR3 is TGTGCCAGCAGCTTAGATAGAGACTACGAGAAGCTGTTTTTT. The encoded protein is CASSLDRDYEKLFF.

The chain uses TRBV10-3 and TRBJ2-2; D gene uncertain. The CDR3 length is 15 residues. Trimming cost V 3 bases and J 0 bases, with 8 bases left between them. CDR1 ENHRY and CDR2 SYGVKD come from the germline V gene. CDR3 loop: CAISDRRANTGELFF. The CDR3, as DNA: TGTGCCATCAGTGACCGACGGGCGAACACCGGGGAGCTGTTTTTT.

The chain links TRBV6-5 to TRBJ2-7, with TRBD1 as a possible D gene (6 bases). The CDR3 consists of 15 residues. The V and J ends lost 2 bases and 3 bases respectively, with 14 bases between them. Germline CDR1 is MNHEY and CDR2 is SVGAGI. The CDR3 loop is CASSYAPRTDYEQYF. CDR3 DNA sequence: TGTGCCAGCAGTTACGCCCCCCGGACAGACTACGAGCAGTACTTC.

The genes are TRBV18 and TRBJ2-7; 11 nucleotides agree with TRBD2. The CDR3 spans 14 residues. Germline CDR1 is KGHSH and CDR2 is LQKENI. Germline trimming cut 2 bases from V and 3 bases from J; bases unmatched to any gene: 0. The CDR3 DNA reads TGTGCCAGCTCACCAGGGACTAGCGGCTACGAGCAGTACTTC. As protein: CASSPGTSGYEQYF.

This chain uses TRBV7-2 with TRBJ2-1, with 8 bases that match TRBD2. CDR3 length: 15 residues. Per the germline V gene, CDR1 is SGHTA and CDR2 is FQGNSA. V dropped 5 bases and J dropped 7; count of bases not matched to a gene: 10. This CDR3 reads CASSPGTSGSNEQFF. The CDR3 DNA reads as TGTGCCAGCAGCCCAGGGACTAGTGGATCGAATGAGCAGTTCTTC.

The V gene is TRBV28, the J gene TRBJ1-5; D remains unclear. The V end was cut by 5 bases, the J end by 0 bases, with 14 bases between. The CDR3 loop spans 16 amino acids. Germline V CDR1 and CDR2: MDHEN, SYDVKM. The DNA of the CDR3 is TGTGCCAGCAGTAAAGAGAGGGATTATAGCAATCAGCCCCAGCATTTT. Translated: CASSKERDYSNQPQHF.

This chain uses TRBV9 with TRBJ2-1, with D unclear. With 2 bases removed from V and 9 bases from J, the gap between germline ends came to 6 bases. CDR1 and CDR2 from the germline V gene are SGDLS and YYNGEE. This CDR3 is built from 11 residues. This CDR3 is CASSVGSEQFF. CDR3 bases: TGTGCCAGCAGCGTGGGCAGTGAGCAGTTCTTC.

This clone was detected only once. The V and J genes are TRBV5-1 and TRBJ2-7; D may be TRBD1 (5 bases). Trimming left V 2 bases short and J 2 bases short, with 8 bases between. This CDR3 has 13 amino acids. Germline CDR1 reads SGHRS; CDR2 reads YFSETQ. The CDR3 region has the DNA TGCGCCAGCAGCTTCTCAGGGACCTACGAGCAGTACTTC. Its protein product is CASSFSGTYEQYF. The full variable domain, its missing parts supplied by reference TRBV5-1 and TRBJ2-7, is KAGVTQTPRYLIKTRGQQVTLSCSPISGHRSVSWYQQTPGQGLQFLFEYFSETQRNKGNFPGRFSGRQFSNSRSEMNVSTLELGDSALYLCASSFSGTYEQYFGPGTRLTVT.

This chain joins TRBV5-4 and TRBJ1-1, with D maybe TRBD1 (6 bases). V was clipped by 2 bases and J by 7 bases, with 12 bases between them. The CDR3 is made up of 13 amino acids. Germline-derived CDR1 and CDR2 are SGHNT and YYREEE (reference sequence). Here the CDR3 reads CASSLTGTSEAFF. CDR3 bases: TGTGCCAGCAGCTTAACCGGGACAAGTGAAGCTTTCTTT.

This clone was counted once. The chain links TRBV4-2 to TRBJ2-5; D not resolved. V lost 1 base and J 8 bases, leaving 14 bases between the germline ends. The CDR3 has 14 amino acids. CDR1 is LGHNA, CDR2 YNFKEQ, per germline. The CDR3 nucleotides read TGTGCCAGCAGCCAAGTCCTTTCCCCGGGCACCCAGTACTTC. Its translation is CASSQVLSPGTQYF.

V and J are TRBV4-3 and TRBJ2-7, with 10 bases aligning to TRBD1. This CDR3 comprises 16 residues. V was pared by 1 base and J by 3 bases, with 6 bases of the junction left unmatched. Germline V CDR1 and CDR2: LGHNA, YSLEER. DNA for the CDR3: TGCGCCAGCAGCCAAGTAGCCGGACAGGGGGTCTACGAGCAGTACTTC. Its translation: CASSQVAGQGVYEQYF.

The chain employs TRBV10-3 and TRBJ1-4; D is unclear. The germline V gene encodes CDR1 ENHRY and CDR2 SYGVKD. Trimming took 4 bases from V and 5 from J, leaving 2 bases between them. The length of the CDR3 is 11 residues. The CDR3 nucleotides read TGTGCCATCAGTGTCAATGAAAAACTGTTTTTT. Protein: CAISVNEKLFF.

For the CDR3, the DNA is TGTGCCGGGCCTTCCCCGGGGAACTATGGCTACACCTTC. It translates to CAGPSPGNYGYTF. The chain is built from TRBV30 and TRBJ1-2; no clear D gene. CDR3 length equals 13 residues. V shed 8 bases and J shed 2 bases, with 15 bases lying between them. The V gene's germline CDR1 is GTSNPN and CDR2 SVGIG (reference sequence).

This clone was detected only a few times. The chain couples TRBV6-5 to TRBJ1-6; D may be TRBD1 (6 bases). Germline CDR1 reads MNHEY; CDR2 reads SVGAGI. V lost 0 bases and J lost 8, with 11 bases in between. The CDR3 sequence is 15 residues long. The CDR3 nucleotides read TGTGCCAGCAGTTACTCTGCAGGGGCCTATTCACCCCTCCACTTT. The encoded protein is CASSYSAGAYSPLHF.

The rearrangement uses TRBV30 and TRBJ2-5, with D perhaps matching TRBD2 (6 bases). Trimming removed 3 bases from V and 4 bases from J, with 18 bases in between. The germline gives CDR1 GTSNPN, CDR2 SVGIG (reference sequence). This CDR3 is built from 15 residues. DNA of the CDR3: TGTGCCTGGAGCCGGGGCGGGGTCGTCCGAGAGACCCAGTACTTC. Protein: CAWSRGGVVRETQYF. The full variable domain, in which reference TRBV30 and TRBJ2-5 provide the parts outside the CDR3, is SQTIHQWPATLVQPVGSPLSLECTVEGTSNPNLYWYRQAAGRGLQLLFYSVGIGQISSEVPQNLSASRPQDRQFILSSKKLLLSDSGFYLCAWSRGGVVRETQYFGPGTRLLVL.

V is TRBV6-5 and J is TRBJ1-1; D not certain. CDR3 length equals 15 residues. Germline V CDR1 and CDR2: MNHEY, SVGAGI. Trimming shortened V by 0 bases and J by 0 bases, and 8 bases separated the two germline ends. CDR3 DNA sequence: TGTGCCAGCAGTTACTCGTTCAGCATGAACACTGAAGCTTTCTTT. It specifies CASSYSFSMNTEAFF.